This TCR beta chain was retrieved from a study of patients and donors after allogeneic stem cell transplantation. The CDR3 totals 14 residues. Per germline, CDR1 SGHKS and CDR2 YYEKEE (reference sequence). V was clipped by 0 bases and J by 1 base, with 4 bases between them. TCRdb processed the RT-PCR reads anew with MiXCR; each CDR3 protein has one entry. This sample has about 200,000 distinct CDR3 sequences, with more than 35% found just once. J is TRBJ2-2 and V is TRBV5-5; D not resolved. The sequenced material came from blood, either unsorted or a sorted T cell fraction (not recorded which). This sequence originates from a human donor who was either an allogeneic HSCT recipient or a stem cell or donor lymphocyte infusion donor (not recorded which). It is not recorded whose cells these are; they may come from a transplant donor. The chain's CDR3 is CASSLVKNTGELFF. CDR3 nucleotides: TGTGCCAGCAGCTTGGTCAAGAACACCGGGGAGCTGTTTTTT.